This record looks at one TCR beta chain sequence and its context. The repertoire was sequenced with immunoSEQ multiplex PCR; TCRdb's copy has only in-frame clones and lacks some. The sample lists around 110,000 clones; around 92% were seen once. This entry comes from a study of CD4+ T cells in melanoma. This CDR3 spans 15 amino acids. V dropped 1 base and J dropped 0 bases, with 6 bases sitting between them. Germline V gives CDR1 LGHNA, CDR2 YSLEER. Sample: peripheral blood. The source is a human donor with melanoma. The gene calls are TRBV4-3 and TRBJ1-4, with D possibly being TRBD1 (5 bases). CDR3 sequence: CASSQGRATNEKLFF. CDR3 nucleotides: TGCGCCAGCAGCCAAGGCAGGGCAACTAATGAAAAACTGTTTTTT.